A selection of T cell receptor beta chains follows, all from one sample in a study of cytotoxic CD8 clonotypes in ibrutinib-treated CLL. Generated by immunoSEQ multiplex PCR, the TCRdb table keeps only in-frame clones and is missing some. The sample lists tens of thousands of clones, about two thirds seen once, with about 5.7% in the top ten. The source material was PBMCs, sampled after 12 months of ibrutinib treatment. The receptor set was obtained from a human donor with chronic lymphocytic leukemia. Each CDR3 is given with its conserved first and last residue. The D gene is left open where the match is weak. Only some rows state a clone size, as once, few, many or a class for expanded clones.

>NA|TRBV19|TRBJ2-7|NA
TGTGCCAGTAGTAACCAGAAAACTAGGGACGAGCAGTACTTC
CASSNQKTRDEQYF
>TRBD2|TRBV18|TRBJ2-3|once
TGTGCCAGCTCACCAGCTAGCGGGGGGCGTGGCACAGATACGCAGTATTTT
CASSPASGGRGTDTQYF
>TRBD1|TRBV30|TRBJ1-3|NA
TGTGCCTGGAGAGGGGGCACCTCTGGAAACACCATATATTTT
CAWRGGTSGNTIYF
>NA|TRBV9|TRBJ2-5|NA
TGTGCCAGCAATATACGGGACCGCCAAGAGACCCAGTACTTC
CASNIRDRQETQYF
>NA|TRBV4-1|TRBJ1-2|NA
TGCGCCAGCAGCCAAGACCCGCAGGGGACGGTATATGGCTACACCTTC
CASSQDPQGTVYGYTF
>NA|TRBV13|TRBJ1-2|NA
TGTGCCAGCAGCTTAGAAGACTATGGCTACACCTTC
CASSLEDYGYTF
>NA|TRBV13|TRBJ2-5|NA
TGTGCCAGCAGCTTAGGCCGCTTGAGGGGAGAGACCCAGTACTTC
CASSLGRLRGETQYF
>TRBD1|TRBV19|TRBJ1-5|NA
TGTGCCAGTAGCCAAGGGGGCGCTCAGGGAAATCAGCCCCAGCATTTT
CASSQGGAQGNQPQHF
>NA|TRBV9|TRBJ2-1|NA
TGTGCCAGCAGCGTAGCCGGGGGTGGCTTATACAATGAGCAGTTCTTC
CASSVAGGGLYNEQFF
>NA|TRBV7-9|TRBJ2-5|NA
TGTGCCAGCAGCTTAGGGCTCAGCGCATTCCAAGAGACCCAGTACTTC
CASSLGLSAFQETQYF
>TRBD1|TRBV18|TRBJ1-1|once
TGTGCCAGCTCACCACTGGAGACAGGGGGCACTGAAGCTTTCTTT
CASSPLETGGTEAFF
>NA|TRBV19|TRBJ2-5|NA
TGTGCCAGTAGGCCCACAGGGACCCAAGAGACCCAGTACTTC
CASRPTGTQETQYF
>TRBD1|TRBV2|TRBJ1-1|few
TGTGCCAGCAGTCTGAAGGGGGCGAACACTGAAGCTTTCTTT
CASSLKGANTEAFF
>NA|TRBV2|TRBJ2-1|NA
TGTGCCAGCAGTCAGGGGCTTAGGAATGAGCAGTTCTTC
CASSQGLRNEQFF
>NA|TRBV6-1|TRBJ2-3|NA
TGTGCCAGCAGTGGGAGGTTTAGAGGTCTGCTTGGAGGCTCCACAGATACGCAGTATTTT
CASSGRFRGLLGGSTDTQYF
>TRBD1|TRBV6-1|TRBJ2-7|once
TGTGCCAGCATTACGGGGACAGGGAGCTACGAGCAGTACTTC
CASITGTGSYEQYF
>NA|TRBV7-9|TRBJ2-7|NA
TGTGCCAGCAGCTGGGCCGAAGTAAGCTCCTACGAGCAGTACTTC
CASSWAEVSSYEQYF
>TRBD1|TRBV19|TRBJ1-1|NA
TGTGCCAGCTTTCCACCCCCGGGACAGGGGGGAGGCACTGAAGCTTTCTTT
CASFPPPGQGGGTEAFF
>TRBD1|TRBV7-2|TRBJ1-2|NA
TGTGCCAGCAGCTTAGCGCACACTACAGGGGGCGGCTACACCTTC
CASSLAHTTGGGYTF
>TRBD1|TRBV4-1|TRBJ2-7|few
TGCGCCAGCAGCCAAGATAAAGGGACAGGGGGTTACGAGCAGTACTTC
CASSQDKGTGGYEQYF
>TRBD1|TRBV5-1|TRBJ1-2|NA
TGCGCCAGCAGCTTTGGTCAGGGACAGATCTATGGCTACACCTTC
CASSFGQGQIYGYTF
>NA|TRBV11-2|TRBJ2-5|NA
TGTGCCAGCAGCCCGTATGGGCACCAAGAGACCCAGTACTTC
CASSPYGHQETQYF
>NA|TRBV28|TRBJ1-3|NA
TGTGCCAGCAGTTTACTATTGGGAGGGCTTGGAAACACCATATATTTT
CASSLLLGGLGNTIYF
>NA|TRBV6-1|TRBJ2-7|once
TGTGCCAGCAGTGAACCGGGGTGGGGCGAGCAGTACTTC
CASSEPGWGEQYF
>NA|TRBV18|TRBJ1-1|few
TGTGCCAGCTCACCAGGCTCGTTGGGGAAGAACACTGAAGCTTTCTTT
CASSPGSLGKNTEAFF
>NA|TRBV7-9|TRBJ2-5|NA
TGTGCCAGCAGCTTAGATGGGGTAGGGTACCAAGAGACCCAGTACTTC
CASSLDGVGYQETQYF
>TRBD1|TRBV7-2|TRBJ1-2|few
TGTGCCAGCAGCCCCTGGACAGGGAACGGCTACACCTTC
CASSPWTGNGYTF
>TRBD1|TRBV10-3|TRBJ2-1|NA
TGTGCCATCAGTGGGACAGGGGGCAGGTATGAGCAGTTCTTC
CAISGTGGRYEQFF
>NA|TRBV9|TRBJ1-6|few
TGTGCCAGCAGCGTCGGGCTTATGAGAAATTCACCCCTCCACTTT
CASSVGLMRNSPLHF
>NA|TRBV6-1|TRBJ2-7|NA
TGTGCCAGCACTGAACAGGGCCTTGCCTACGAGCAGTACTTC
CASTEQGLAYEQYF
>NA|TRBV11-2|TRBJ1-4|NA
TGTGCCAGCAGCTTAGACAGGATTGGCGAAAAACTGTTTTTT
CASSLDRIGEKLFF
>TRBD1|TRBV6-6|TRBJ1-2|NA
TGTGCCAGCAGTTACAACACAGGGGCGGCCTATGGCTACACCTTC
CASSYNTGAAYGYTF
>TRBD1|TRBV6-6|TRBJ1-1|NA
TGTGCCAGCAGTTCGACAGGGGACCAGAACACTGAAGCTTTCTTT
CASSSTGDQNTEAFF
>NA|TRBV27|TRBJ1-2|few
TGTGCCAGCAGTTTATCCCGAGGCGGGAACTATGGCTACACCTTC
CASSLSRGGNYGYTF
>NA|TRBV11-1|TRBJ2-3|NA
TGTGCCAGCAGCTTAAGTTGGCGCGGGCTGAGCACAGATACGCAGTATTTT
CASSLSWRGLSTDTQYF
>TRBD1|TRBV11-2|TRBJ2-7|NA
TGTGCCAGCAGCTTACCTGGACAGGGGGTAAACGAGCAGTACTTC
CASSLPGQGVNEQYF